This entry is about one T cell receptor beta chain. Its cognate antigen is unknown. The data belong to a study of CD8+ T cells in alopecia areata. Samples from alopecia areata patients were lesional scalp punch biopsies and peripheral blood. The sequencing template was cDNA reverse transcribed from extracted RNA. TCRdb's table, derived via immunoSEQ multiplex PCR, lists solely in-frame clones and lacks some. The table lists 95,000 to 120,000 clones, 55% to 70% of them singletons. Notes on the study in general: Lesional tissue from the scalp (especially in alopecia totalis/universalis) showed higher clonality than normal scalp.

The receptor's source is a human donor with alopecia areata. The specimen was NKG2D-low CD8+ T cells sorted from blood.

The CDR3 region is CASSLAEGTYEQYF. The CDR3 nucleotides are TGTGCCAGCAGCTTAGCGGAAGGCACCTACGAGCAGTACTTC. V and J are TRBV11-1 and TRBJ2-7; D gene ambiguous. CDR1 SGHAT and CDR2 FQDESV come from the germline V gene (reference sequence). The CDR3 runs to 14 residues. V dropped 0 bases and J dropped 2 bases, with 8 bases sitting between them.